This T cell receptor beta chain was captured by sequencing in a study of cytomegalovirus exposure and HLA in healthy donors. General observations from the study: Indistinguishable V segments such as TRBV6-2 and TRBV6-3 were excluded. Earlier analysis found most TCR beta V segments productive about 90% or about 30% of the time.

This CDR3 is built from 18 residues. Germline CDR1 and CDR2: KGHSH and LQKENI. The J segment lost 6 bases and the V segment lost 6 bases, leaving 20 bases of the junction unmatched. Both 60 Vbeta primers and 13 Jbeta primers went into the PCR. Clones were read by immunoSEQ multiplex PCR, and TCRdb kept only the in-frame ones, dropping some. The sample consists of about 130,000 clones, roughly 74% of them appearing once. With regard to this clone: Its target is not known.

Nominally healthy donors provided the samples, though records likely missed some immune exposures. The TCR sequence derives from a man in his forties in good health and CMV-seropositive. The chain uses TRBV18 and TRBJ1-5, with TRBD1 identical over 7 bases. The sequenced sample consisted of PBMCs. This chain's CDR3 is CASSRKANTGAEGQPQHF. The CDR3 nucleotides read TGTGCCAGCTCCCGAAAGGCGAATACAGGGGCGGAGGGTCAGCCCCAGCATTTT. The variable domain in full, completed from reference TRBV18 and TRBJ1-5, reads NAGVMQNPRHLVRRRGQEARLRCSPMKGHSHVYWYRQLPEEGLKFMVYLQKENIIDESGMPKERFSAEFPKEGPSILRIQQVVRGDSAAYFCASSRKANTGAEGQPQHFGDGTRLSIL.